Following are 23 T cell receptor beta chains from one sample sequenced in a study of a mutant IDH1 vaccine in newly diagnosed glioma. As for time point: week 47, end of study. The content of each vaccine dose was 300 ug of mutant IDH1 20-mer peptide, and topical imiquimod accompanied it. Their antigen targets remain unknown. Sequenced by immunoSEQ multiplex PCR; TCRdb stores in-frame clones only, minus some. The sample carries about 94,000 clones, around 92% recorded once. Sequenced here: PBMCs, sampled from a glioma patient whose treatment included an IDH1 peptide vaccine. The receptor set was obtained from a woman between 50 and 59 years old with glioma.

This clone came up a few times. V usage is TRBV20-1 and J usage is TRBJ1-1; 9 nucleotides line up with TRBD1. Germline-derived CDR1 and CDR2 are DFQATT and SNEGSKA (reference sequence). This CDR3 region has 11 residues. V gave up 3 bases and J gave up 10 bases; unmatched junction bases: 3. The CDR3 region has the DNA TGCAGTGCTAGGGAGGACAGGGGAGCTTTCTTT. Translated, it gives CSAREDRGAFF.

This chain connects TRBV18 to TRBJ1-6; D perhaps matches TRBD1 (5 bases). The germline CDR1 and CDR2 sequences are KGHSH and LQKENI. The V end lost 4 bases, the J end lost 5 bases, and 18 bases lay between the germline ends. This CDR3 is 17 amino acids long. This CDR3 reads CASSLSVQGADNSPLHF. CDR3 coding DNA: TGTGCCAGCTCACTAAGCGTGCAAGGGGCCGATAATTCACCCCTCCACTTT.

CDR3 bases: TGTGCCACCAGCAGAGTACAGGGGGCGCCTGGCTACACCTTC. Translated, it gives CATSRVQGAPGYTF. The chain links TRBV15 to TRBJ1-2; 9 nucleotides line up with TRBD1. Trimming took 1 base from V and 7 from J; bases not matched to a gene: 4. Germline values: CDR1 LNHNV, CDR2 YYDKDF (reference sequence). The CDR3 sequence is 14 residues long.

J is TRBJ2-1 and V is TRBV5-8; 12 bases are shared with TRBD1. The CDR3 has 15 residues. The germline V gene encodes CDR1 SGHTS and CDR2 YDEGEE. The J segment lost 9 bases and the V segment lost 4 bases, leaving 8 bases of the junction unmatched. In DNA form, the CDR3 reads TGTGCCAGCAGCGCTACCGGGACAGGGGGCGGTGAGCAGTTCTTC. Translated, it gives CASSATGTGGGEQFF.

J is TRBJ2-3 and V is TRBV7-3; 11 nucleotides match TRBD2. CDR3 length: 16 amino acids. The J segment lost 3 bases and the V segment lost 1 base, leaving 3 bases of the junction unmatched. Germline V gene sequence: CDR1 SGHTA, CDR2 FQGTGA. Here the CDR3 reads CASSLRLAGGTDTQYF. The CDR3 DNA is TGTGCCAGCAGCTTAAGGCTAGCGGGAGGTACAGATACGCAGTATTTT.

This rearrangement joins TRBV4-1 to TRBJ2-5; 10 bases are a match to TRBD2. Germline V gives CDR1 MGHRA, CDR2 YSYEKL. The junction had 0 bases not matched to a gene; V was cut back by 1 base and J by 4 bases. CDR3 length equals 14 residues. The CDR3 sequence is CASSQGLAGETQYF. The CDR3 DNA is TGCGCCAGCAGCCAAGGACTAGCGGGAGAGACCCAGTACTTC.

The chain employs TRBV7-8 and TRBJ2-1, with 10 bases aligning to TRBD2. CDR1 SGHVS and CDR2 FQNEAQ come from the germline V gene. The CDR3 sequence is 18 residues long. V was clipped by 6 bases and J by 0 bases; unmatched bases: 11. The CDR3: CASRPGTSALSSYNEQFF. The CDR3 nucleotides are TGTGCCAGCAGGCCCGGGACTAGCGCCTTGAGCTCCTACAATGAGCAGTTCTTC.

This chain's CDR3 is CASSVGDRGSYNSPLHF. The CDR3 DNA reads as TGTGCCAGCAGCGTAGGAGACCGAGGCTCCTATAATTCACCCCTCCACTTT. The J gene is TRBJ1-6, the V gene TRBV9; no firm D call. Germline loops: CDR1 SGDLS, CDR2 YYNGEE. Trimming took 0 bases from V and 0 from J, leaving 10 bases between them. This CDR3 contains 17 residues.

J is TRBJ1-2 and V is TRBV5-1; TRBD1 aligns across 10 bases. This CDR3 spans 16 amino acids. CDR1 SGHRS and CDR2 YFSETQ come from the germline V gene. Trimming removed 2 bases from V and 3 bases from J; junction bases left unmatched: 7. CDR3 bases: TGCGCCAGCAGCTTAGGAAGACAGGGGGCGGACTATGGCTACACCTTC. It specifies CASSLGRQGADYGYTF.

This sequence joins TRBV6-1 and TRBJ1-1, with 7 bases matching TRBD1. The CDR3 is 13 residues long. Germline V gene lookup returns CDR1 MNHNS and CDR2 SASEGT. With V trimmed by 11 bases and J by 4 bases, 10 bases remained unmatched. The CDR3 bases are TGTGCCCTCACAGGGGCCCCGGGCACTGAAGCTTTCTTT. It specifies CALTGAPGTEAFF.

The rearrangement uses TRBV19 and TRBJ1-5; weak D call: TRBD1 (5 bases). Per the germline V gene, CDR1 is LNHDA and CDR2 is SQIVND (reference sequence). V was shortened by 1 base and J by 6 bases, with 13 bases between the two germline ends. The CDR3 runs 15 residues. The CDR3 region is CASSIGQGTSQPQHF. As DNA, the CDR3 is TGTGCCAGTAGTATAGGGCAGGGCACGAGTCAGCCCCAGCATTTT.

The gene calls are TRBV27 and TRBJ1-5, with D uncertain. Looked up from germline, CDR1 is MNHEY and CDR2 is SMNVEV (reference sequence). Trimming cost V 6 bases and J 5 bases, with 14 bases left between them. CDR3 length equals 14 residues. CDR3 DNA: TGTGCCAGCAGCGATCTGGGAAGGGATCAGCCCCAGCATTTT. Protein product: CASSDLGRDQPQHF.

This chain joins TRBV5-4 and TRBJ1-4, with 7 bases that match TRBD1. CDR3 length: 16 amino acids. CDR1 is SGHNT, CDR2 YYREEE, per germline (reference sequence). The V and J ends lost 1 base and 10 bases, in that order; junction bases with no gene match: 13. The CDR3 loop reads CASSLSPGQSLGKLFF. CDR3 DNA: TGTGCCAGCAGCTTGTCCCCGGGACAGTCGCTCGGAAAACTGTTTTTT.

V gene TRBV29-1 combines with J gene TRBJ2-3; the D call may be TRBD1 or TRBD2 (5 bases each). V lost 6 bases and J 4 bases, leaving 14 bases between the germline ends. Germline assignment: CDR1 SQVTM and CDR2 ANQGSEA. The CDR3 is made up of 13 amino acids. Here the CDR3 DNA reads TGCAGCGTCGGGACCAGCGGTGCAGATACGCAGTATTTT. Translating gives CSVGTSGADTQYF.

The chain employs TRBV27 and TRBJ2-1, with D perhaps TRBD2 (5 bases). The V gene lost 9 bases and the J gene lost 7 bases, with 16 bases spanning the gap. Germline-derived CDR1 and CDR2 are MNHEY and SMNVEV (reference sequence). The CDR3 runs 13 residues. CDR3 coding DNA: TGTGCCAGTCAGGACTTGAGCCGGAATGAGCAGTTCTTC. Translated: CASQDLSRNEQFF.

The chain is built from TRBV6-5 and TRBJ1-1; D remains ambiguous. The germline V gene has CDR1 MNHEY and CDR2 SVGAGI. Trimming removed 0 bases from V and 0 bases from J, with 8 bases in between. The CDR3 runs 15 residues. The CDR3 nucleotides read TGTGCCAGCAGTTACTCGGAGGGTATGAACACTGAAGCTTTCTTT. Its translation: CASSYSEGMNTEAFF.

The V call is TRBV28, the J call TRBJ2-7, with a weak D call TRBD2 (6 bases). Germline V lookup: CDR1 MDHEN, CDR2 SYDVKM. The CDR3 sequence is 15 residues long. The V gene lost 6 bases and the J gene lost 5 bases, with 20 bases spanning the gap. Here the CDR3 reads CASRLMGPGVNEQYF. CDR3 nucleotides: TGTGCCAGCAGGCTTATGGGGCCGGGGGTCAACGAGCAGTACTTC.

V and J are TRBV9 and TRBJ1-2, with TRBD1 matching over 11 bases. CDR3 length equals 15 residues. Looked up from germline, CDR1 is SGDLS and CDR2 is YYNGEE. V lost 7 bases, J lost 6 bases, and 11 bases stayed unmatched. CDR3 nucleotide sequence: TGTGCCAGCCGCTTCGACCGGACAGGGGGCGATGGCTACACCTTC. Translation: CASRFDRTGGDGYTF.

The CDR3 nucleotides read TGTGCCAGCAGTCGACGGGGCAAGGAGGTTAGCGGGAGGGCAGAGGAGACCCAGTACTTC. It encodes CASSRRGKEVSGRAEETQYF. The chain uses TRBV27 and TRBJ2-5; TRBD2 agrees at 11 bases. Germline assignment: CDR1 MNHEY and CDR2 SMNVEV (reference sequence). Unmatched junction bases numbered 22, after V lost 5 bases and J lost 5 bases. The CDR3 sequence is 20 residues long.

This clone was recorded once. The rearrangement joins TRBV28 to TRBJ2-7; maybe TRBD2 (6 bases). The germline V gene encodes CDR1 MDHEN and CDR2 SYDVKM. CDR3 length: 13 amino acids. Trimming cost V 5 bases and J 2 bases, with 10 bases left between them. In DNA, the CDR3 is TGTGCCAGCAGTGGAGGGGCCACCTACGAGCAGTACTTC. It translates to CASSGGATYEQYF.

This chain uses TRBV5-6 with TRBJ2-7; 11 positions agree with TRBD2. CDR3 length equals 15 residues. Germline V lookup: CDR1 SGHDT, CDR2 YYEEEE. V lost 2 bases, J lost 3 bases, and 4 bases stayed unmatched. The CDR3 DNA reads TGTGCCAGCAGCTTCCGACTAGCGGGGAACTACGAGCAGTACTTC. This sequence encodes CASSFRLAGNYEQYF.

This sequence joins TRBV18 and TRBJ1-1; D is perhaps TRBD1 (5 bases). V lost 4 bases and J lost 3, with 15 bases in between. The CDR3 contains 15 residues. Germline lookup yields CDR1 KGHSH and CDR2 LQKENI. The CDR3 bases are TGTGCCAGCTCACGAGCCGCAGGGTTCGACACTGAAGCTTTCTTT. Amino acids: CASSRAAGFDTEAFF.

The chain links TRBV28 to TRBJ2-3, with D perhaps being TRBD1 or TRBD2 (5 bases each). The CDR3 contains 16 residues. Germline V CDR1 and CDR2: MDHEN, SYDVKM. The V and J ends lost 4 bases and 1 base respectively, with 15 bases between them. CDR3 loop: CASSSSTGPGTDTQYF. DNA for the CDR3: TGTGCCAGCAGTTCCTCCACGGGACCCGGCACAGATACGCAGTATTTT.